The present TCR beta chain was sequenced within a study of cytotoxic CD8 clonotypes in ibrutinib-treated CLL. CDR1 and CDR2 from the germline V gene are LNHDA and SQIVND (reference sequence). Trimming shortened V by 3 bases and J by 1 base, and 16 bases separated the two germline ends. This CDR3 is 16 amino acids long. Findings and limits, study-wide: Clonality was higher at ibrutinib response and returned toward baseline at progression.

From cryopreserved PBMCs came about 2.1 micrograms of genomic DNA used for TCR beta libraries. On this clone: Its antigen is currently unknown.

Libraries were prepared by immunoSEQ multiplex PCR; TCRdb keeps only in-frame clonotypes and omits some of them. The sample has tens of thousands of clones; 55% to 75% are singletons. The sequence was obtained from a human donor with chronic lymphocytic leukemia. V and J are TRBV19 and TRBJ2-7; weak D call: TRBD2 (5 bases). The sequencing used PBMCs, collected after 24 months of ibrutinib treatment. CDR3 DNA sequence: TGTGCCAGTAGTATGGGCACGGACTCCCTTTCCTACGAGCAGTACTTC. This codes for CASSMGTDSLSYEQYF.